This T cell receptor beta chain comes out of a study of blood T cells in healthy people across ages. A second roughly 6 to 11 cycle PCR used barcoded and J-beta primers. MiXCR, applied by TCRdb to the 5' RACE reads, yields one record per CDR3 protein. The table includes 780,000 or so distinct CDR3 sequences, 53% detected once. CDR1 and CDR2 from the germline V gene are DFQATT and SNEGSKA (reference sequence). The junction had 6 bases not matched to a gene; V was cut back by 6 bases and J by 3 bases. The CDR3 contains 15 residues. Donation came from healthy Caucasian individuals in Russia who were aged 6 to 90. Findings of the study overall: Underestimates were what the diversity estimates from one million T cells were considered to be.

This clonotype was seen only a few times. What it recognizes is unknown. The clonotype was recovered from a man at least 80 years old in good health. The chain carries TRBV20-1 and TRBJ2-3; TRBD2 matches at 13 bases. The sequenced sample consisted of blood. Here the CDR3 reads CSATATSGRTDTQYF. Written as DNA, the CDR3 is TGCAGTGCCACCGCGACTAGCGGGAGGACAGATACGCAGTATTTT.